Listed here is a single T cell receptor (beta chain). Its antigen is currently not known. Base qualities are not provided; no much larger clone lies one nucleotide away. This entry belongs to a study of blood T cell repertoires in COVID-19 (TCRdb year 2020). For context, the study as a whole: Samples covering the acute and convalescent phases of COVID-19 were provided by collaborators in the United States, Italy and Spain. The prospective study material was composed of cDNA or gDNA derived from T cells, B-cell-depleted T cells, or PBMCs. Subjects who had been exposed to COVID-19, were actively infected with it, or had recovered from it provided the deeply sampled blood TCRbeta repertoires that made up the dataset. A freely available public database, intended as a resource for researchers studying the immune response to SARS-CoV-2, is where the repertoires were released. The samples were drawn from the first 160 participants of the ongoing ImmuneRACE study and from 1,254 subjects provided by 6 global collaborators. The sample metadata nearly always contained a de-identified subject ID, COVID-19 status, age in years and sex. HLA class I and class II types, where available, came from metadata supplied by the sample provider rather than from assay-based typing.

TCRbeta CDR3 regions were amplified from genomic DNA by means of the immunoSEQ Assay, a bias-controlled multiplex PCR. The study's own analysis went as follows. The number of nucleated cells in each sample was estimated by amplification of reference gene primers within the assay. To quantify the absolute abundance of each unique TCRbeta CDR3 rearrangement, sequence reads were collapsed and filtered. For each sample, productive Simpson clonality was calculated as the square root of Simpson's diversity index across productive rearrangements. This immuneACCESS table, as held by TCRdb, lists in-frame sequences with V and J called but not all clones. Of the missing ones, under half trace to an unresolved V gene in checked studies; the others have no known cause. V, J and clone size were drawn from that table, and D and trimming were deduced from the DNA. The sample table shows 55,000 to 75,000 clones, and about 80% are seen once. The top ten constitute roughly 16% of the sample.

What the study reported, not specific to this receptor: Clinical and demographic metadata were provided uncurated, with the amount varying by source and participant.

The collaborating institutions used their own protocols to collect whole blood in K2EDTA tubes. For TCRbeta analysis, collaborators shipped samples in one of three forms: frozen whole blood, isolated PBMCs, or DNA extracted from either of those sample types. Ends trimmed: V by 6 bases, J by 2 bases; bases unmatched to a gene: 23. CDR1 and CDR2 are drawn from the germline V gene (reference sequence): MNHEY, SMNVEV. The CDR3 numbers 20 residues from cysteine through phenylalanine. Just the 60-base CDR3 DNA is kept, in frame starting at base 1. The rearrangement joined TRBV27 to TRBJ2-3; TRBD1 matches 7 bases in the middle. The specimen was peripheral blood. The sequence came from an elderly man with active COVID-19. CDR3 reads: CASSPFYLPQGLPSTDTQYF. The DNA sequence reads TGTGCCAGCAGCCCCTTTTACCTCCCACAGGGGCTCCCCTCCACAGATACGCAGTATTTT.